Presented here are 16 T cell receptor beta chains from one specimen sequenced in a study of graft-versus-host responses after intestinal transplantation. Their specific antigens are unknown. Only in-frame clones appear in the TCRdb table, and some are missing; sequencing was by immunoSEQ multiplex PCR. The data show 40,000 to 55,000 clones, about 95% seen once. The material was unstimulated CD8+ T cells sorted from spleen or lymph node cells, obtained before transplant. These receptors all come from a human donor who was the organ donor for an intestinal transplant.

V is TRBV20-1 and J is TRBJ2-7; D is perhaps TRBD1 or TRBD2 (5 bases each). CDR3 length: 10 amino acids. Trimming cost V 5 bases and J 12 bases, with 14 bases left between them. Germline CDR1 is DFQATT and CDR2 is SNEGSKA (reference sequence). The DNA for the CDR3 is TGCAGTGCTGTCGAGGGGAATATGTACTTC. Its translation: CSAVEGNMYF.

The chain carries TRBV4-3 and TRBJ2-1; D is perhaps TRBD1 (6 bases). Trimming left V 4 bases short and J 0 bases short, with 16 bases between. Germline V gene sequence: CDR1 LGHNA, CDR2 YSLEER. This CDR3 is 17 amino acids long. In nucleotides, the CDR3 is TGCGCCAGCAGCCCGGAGACAGGTCAGAGCTCCTACAATGAGCAGTTCTTC. The encoded protein is CASSPETGQSSYNEQFF.

V and J are TRBV21-1 and TRBJ1-5. TRBV21-1 is annotated as a pseudogene. The CDR3 is 17 residues long. CDR3 sequence (DNA): TGTGCCAGCAGCCTAAACCCGATGGGGGAGGGCAATCAGCCCCAGCATTTT. Protein sequence: CASSLNPMGEGNQPQHF.

This chain links TRBV7-9 with TRBJ1-2, with a possible D match to TRBD1 (6 bases). CDR1 and CDR2 (germline): SEHNR, FQNEAQ (reference sequence). V lost 1 base, J lost 7 bases, and 16 bases lay in between. This CDR3 region has 15 residues. Here the CDR3 reads CASSLVGGARGGYTF. CDR3 DNA sequence: TGTGCCAGCAGCTTAGTAGGGGGGGCTCGTGGTGGCTACACCTTC.

This clone was seen more than once but under ten times. The CDR3 DNA reads as TGTGCCAGCAGTCCCACAGGGTACATCCACGAGCAGTACTTC. Translation: CASSPTGYIHEQYF. This chain joins TRBV28 and TRBJ2-7, with D tentatively TRBD1 (6 bases). The germline CDR1 and CDR2 sequences are MDHEN and SYDVKM. Trimming left V 5 bases short and J 5 bases short, with 16 bases between. The length of the CDR3 is 14 residues.

This rearrangement joins TRBV6-1 to TRBJ2-7; D tentatively reads TRBD1 or TRBD2 (6 bases each). Germline V gene data show CDR1 as MNHNS and CDR2 as SASEGT. The CDR3 spans 14 residues. Trimming left V 6 bases short and J 2 bases short, with 14 bases between. The DNA for the CDR3 is TGTGCCAGCAGCCAGAGGGGGGCAGCCTACGAGCAGTACTTC. Amino acid sequence: CASSQRGAAYEQYF.

A single count supports this clone. The chain is built from TRBV21-1 and TRBJ1-2; the D call of TRBD1 is as the table states it, not checked on the DNA. TRBV21-1 is listed as a pseudogene. This CDR3 comprises 18 residues. The chain's CDR3 is CASSKEGAGTSRLSGYTF. The CDR3 DNA sequence: TGTGCCAGCAGCAAAGAGGGGGCAGGAACGTCCCGGTTGTCTGGCTACACCTTC.

J is TRBJ2-7 and V is TRBV7-9; 8 nucleotides match TRBD2. Looked up from germline, CDR1 is SEHNR and CDR2 is FQNEAQ (reference sequence). The V and J ends lost 6 bases and 0 bases, in that order; junction bases with no gene match: 7. CDR3 length equals 15 residues. Here the CDR3 DNA reads TGTGCCAGCAGTTCTACTAGCGGACCCTCCTACGAGCAGTACTTC. Translated, it gives CASSSTSGPSYEQYF.

This clone was found once. This chain joins TRBV9 and TRBJ2-2; 9 nucleotides align to TRBD2. CDR1 SGDLS and CDR2 YYNGEE come from the germline V gene. The CDR3 runs to 19 residues. Trimming removed 1 base from V and 1 base from J; junction bases left unmatched: 11. CDR3 protein: CASSVNKREVGRNTGELFF. The DNA for the CDR3 is TGTGCCAGCAGCGTAAACAAGCGGGAGGTCGGGCGGAACACCGGGGAGCTGTTTTTT.

This clone was detected once. The chain joins TRBV6-6 to TRBJ1-4, with 8 bases matching TRBD1. This CDR3 region has 15 residues. The germline gives CDR1 MNHNY, CDR2 SVGAGI (reference sequence). Losses at the gene ends were 6 bases for V and 8 bases for J; bases not matched to a gene: 11. CDR3 sequence: CASSAPDRVGEKLFF. In nucleotides, the CDR3 is TGTGCCAGCAGCGCGCCGGACAGGGTGGGGGAAAAACTGTTTTTT.

The rearrangement joins TRBV28 to TRBJ1-4; D gene ambiguous. In germline, CDR1 is MDHEN, CDR2 SYDVKM. V lost 2 bases to trimming and J lost 7 bases, with 14 bases between them. The CDR3 totals 15 residues. CDR3 protein: CASSLVSPSSEKLFF. As DNA, the CDR3 is TGTGCCAGCAGTTTAGTATCGCCAAGTTCTGAAAAACTGTTTTTT.

The gene calls are TRBV10-3 and TRBJ1-1; D not certain. The CDR3 covers 14 residues. Per the germline V gene, CDR1 is ENHRY and CDR2 is SYGVKD. V lost 3 bases and J lost 8, with 16 bases in between. The CDR3 DNA reads TGTGCCATCAGTGACCCAGGCGGCCGGCGAGAAGCTTTCTTT. Translating it yields CAISDPGGRREAFF.

The chain joins TRBV19 to TRBJ1-1; D perhaps matches TRBD1 (6 bases). This CDR3 has 19 amino acids. Trimming pared 6 bases from V and 0 bases from J, leaving 26 bases between. From germline, CDR1 is LNHDA and CDR2 SQIVND (reference sequence). CDR3 amino acids: CASSQTLIQGGQLNTEAFF. CDR3 DNA sequence: TGTGCCAGTAGCCAAACACTCATACAGGGAGGACAATTGAACACTGAAGCTTTCTTT.

This sequence joins TRBV4-1 and TRBJ2-1; 8 nucleotides align to TRBD1. The junction had 7 bases not matched to a gene; V was cut back by 1 base and J by 8 bases. The CDR3 is 15 residues long. Germline CDR1 and CDR2: MGHRA and YSYEKL. Here the CDR3 reads CASSQVGQGAHEQFF. In DNA, the CDR3 is TGCGCCAGCAGCCAAGTTGGGCAGGGGGCCCATGAGCAGTTCTTC.

The CDR3 nucleotides read TGTGCCAGCAGCTTCATGGGGGCAGAGACCCAGTACTTC. Translated, it gives CASSFMGAETQYF. V and J are TRBV7-9 and TRBJ2-5; D might be TRBD1 (6 bases). Deletions cut 3 bases from V and 4 bases from J, with 9 bases between. This CDR3 is built from 13 residues. Germline V gene lookup returns CDR1 SEHNR and CDR2 FQNEAQ (reference sequence).

J is TRBJ2-5 and V is TRBV7-6; 8 bases agree with TRBD1. The CDR3 has 16 residues. In germline, CDR1 is SGHVS, CDR2 FNYEAQ. Trimming took 1 base from V and 5 from J; bases not matched to a gene: 9. The CDR3 loop is CASSLEPPGGRETQYF. CDR3 in DNA: TGTGCCAGCAGCTTAGAACCGCCAGGGGGCAGGGAGACCCAGTACTTC.